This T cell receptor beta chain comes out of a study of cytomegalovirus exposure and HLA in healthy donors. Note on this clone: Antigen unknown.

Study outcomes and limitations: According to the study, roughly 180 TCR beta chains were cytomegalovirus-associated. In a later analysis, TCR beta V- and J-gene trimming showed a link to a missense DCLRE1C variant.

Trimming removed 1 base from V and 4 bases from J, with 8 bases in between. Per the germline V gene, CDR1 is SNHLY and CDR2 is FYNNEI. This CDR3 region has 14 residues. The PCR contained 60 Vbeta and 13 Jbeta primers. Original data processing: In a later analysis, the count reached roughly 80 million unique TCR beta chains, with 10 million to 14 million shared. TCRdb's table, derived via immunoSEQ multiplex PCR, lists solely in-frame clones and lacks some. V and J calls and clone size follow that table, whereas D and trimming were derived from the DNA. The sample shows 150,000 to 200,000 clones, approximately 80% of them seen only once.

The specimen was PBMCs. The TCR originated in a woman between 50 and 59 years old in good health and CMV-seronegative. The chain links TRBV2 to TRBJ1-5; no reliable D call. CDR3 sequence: CASSEVTGNQPQHF. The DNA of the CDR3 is TGTGCCAGCAGTGAAGTAACGGGTAATCAGCCCCAGCATTTT.